This passage covers 18 T cell receptor beta chains from one sample sequenced in a study of T-cell reconstitution after alpha-beta-depleted transplantation in children. For TCRbeta, the library was prepared with unique molecular identifiers. Each CDR3 protein gets one entry after TCRdb re-called the PCR reads with MiXCR. The table has 550,000 to 800,000 distinct CDR3 sequences, around 13% seen once; the top ten hold around 0.8%. This specimen consisted of PBMCs, obtained before TCRalphabeta/CD19-depleted stem cell transplant. The receptors come from a girl under 10 years old with congenital amegakaryocytic thrombocytopenia, due to receive a stem cell transplant.

This clonotype was seen more than once but under ten times. This CDR3 is CASSPGQTQYF. The CDR3 DNA follows: TGTGCCAGCAGCCCCGGCCAAACGCAGTATTTT. The rearrangement uses TRBV14 and TRBJ2-3, with D uncertain. This CDR3 has 11 residues. CDR1 and CDR2 from the germline V gene are SGHDN and FVKESK. V shed 4 bases and J shed 9 bases, with 8 bases lying between them.

Ten or more counts support this clonotype. The CDR3 DNA sequence: TGCAGCGTTTCTAGCGGCCAAGAGACCCAGTACTTC. Translation: CSVSSGQETQYF. J is TRBJ2-5 and V is TRBV29-1, with TRBD2 identical over 7 bases. The CDR3 is 12 amino acids. Germline CDR1 reads SQVTM; CDR2 reads ANQGSEA. With V trimmed by 5 bases and J by 1 base, 1 base remained unmatched.

This clonotype was seen only a few times. The chain is built from TRBV2 and TRBJ2-7, with TRBD2 identical over 12 bases. The germline V gene has CDR1 SNHLY and CDR2 FYNNEI. V was clipped by 7 bases and J by 4 bases; unmatched bases: 20. The CDR3 is 19 amino acids. DNA of the CDR3: TGTGCCAGCAAGTGGTTCGGGGCTAGCGGGAGGGCAGTATCTTACGAGCAGTACTTC. This translates into CASKWFGASGRAVSYEQYF.

A few counts support this clonotype. This chain uses TRBV12-3 or TRBV12-4 with TRBJ1-2; D not certain. CDR3 size: 11 residues. Trimming pared 5 bases from V and 8 bases from J, leaving 9 bases between. The CDR3 DNA is TGTGCCAGCAGTCGTCCTCCGGGCTACACCTTC. Translation: CASSRPPGYTF.

The chain links TRBV9 to TRBJ2-3, with 9 bases matching TRBD2. The V segment lost 2 bases and the J segment 3 bases; nucleotides outside the gene matches: 13. Germline V gene lookup returns CDR1 SGDLS and CDR2 YYNGEE. The CDR3 sequence is 18 residues long. CDR3 residues: CASSVTGSGRWGTDTQYF. The CDR3 coding sequence is TGTGCCAGCAGCGTGACCGGTAGCGGGAGATGGGGAACAGATACGCAGTATTTT.

This clonotype was observed many times. The chain links TRBV25-1 to TRBJ2-1; 7 nucleotides align to TRBD2. The CDR3 runs to 16 residues. Unmatched junction bases numbered 9, after V lost 2 bases and J lost 5 bases. Per the germline V gene, CDR1 is MGHDK and CDR2 is SYGVNS. The CDR3 nucleotides are TGTGCCAGCAGTGAACTAGTGGGAGGGTGTAACAATGAGCAGTTCTTC. Protein: CASSELVGGCNNEQFF.

The chain has TRBV20-1 and TRBJ2-5, with TRBD2 matching 10 bases. Germline-derived CDR1 and CDR2 are DFQATT and SNEGSKA (reference sequence). V lost 4 bases and J lost 7; bases outside the gene matches: 18. The CDR3 loop spans 17 amino acids. The CDR3 DNA sequence: TGCAGTGCTATTTGGTTGATGGCTAGCGGGAGAGGTGGGACCCAGTACTTC. This encodes CSAIWLMASGRGGTQYF.

In this sample, this clonotype turned up many times. The chain carries TRBV6-5 and TRBJ2-5, with unresolved D. V was trimmed by 2 bases and J by 5 bases, leaving 24 bases between them. Germline CDR1 MNHEY, CDR2 SVGAGI. The CDR3 extends over 18 amino acids. The CDR3 sequence is CASSYPSNSGAPRETQYF. The DNA of the CDR3 is TGTGCCAGCAGTTACCCGTCGAATTCAGGCGCCCCTAGGGAGACCCAGTACTTC.

Only a few counts were recorded for this clonotype. The chain uses TRBV4-1 and TRBJ2-7; D ambiguous. Trimming took off 5 bases at V and 3 bases at J, with 14 bases between the two ends. The CDR3 extends over 14 amino acids. Germline assignment: CDR1 MGHRA and CDR2 YSYEKL. The CDR3 sequence is CASSYRSPDYEQYF. For the CDR3, the DNA is TGCGCCAGCAGCTACCGTTCCCCGGACTACGAGCAGTACTTC.

This clonotype was counted many times. The V and J genes are TRBV5-5 and TRBJ2-5; D ambiguous. Germline CDR1 and CDR2: SGHKS and YYEKEE (reference sequence). This CDR3 is built from 15 residues. V gave up 1 base and J gave up 1 base, with 11 bases separating them. In nucleotides, the CDR3 is TGTGCCAGCAGCTTGAAGTTTGGGGTCCAAGAGACCCAGTACTTC. Translation: CASSLKFGVQETQYF. Complete variable domain (other parts from reference TRBV5-5 and TRBJ2-5): DAGVTQSPTHLIKTRGQQVTLRCSPISGHKSVSWYQQVLGQGPQFIFQYYEKEERGRGNFPDRFSARQFPNYSSELNVNALLLGDSALYLCASSLKFGVQETQYFGPGTRLLVL.

In its sample, this clonotype was seen many times. V is TRBV9 and J is TRBJ1-2; D is unclear. The V gene's germline CDR1 is SGDLS and CDR2 YYNGEE. The V end was cut by 2 bases, the J end by 6 bases, with 14 bases between. The CDR3 is 14 amino acids. The CDR3 here is CASSVSAVENGYTF. The CDR3 DNA is TGTGCCAGCAGCGTCTCAGCGGTGGAAAATGGCTACACCTTC.

This clonotype has only a few counts. The rearrangement joins TRBV11-2 to TRBJ2-5; 11 positions match TRBD2. CDR3 length: 17 residues. The germline V gene encodes CDR1 SGHAT and CDR2 FQNNGV. V was clipped by 3 bases and J by 4 bases; unmatched bases: 10. The CDR3 loop reads CASSFIPLLAGGETQYF. The CDR3 DNA reads as TGTGCCAGCAGCTTCATCCCCTTGCTAGCGGGAGGAGAGACCCAGTACTTC.

With regard to this clonotype: It may be a read error: a sequence one base away is much more abundant. The J gene is TRBJ2-3, the V gene TRBV20-1, with D hard to call. The CDR3 is 14 residues long. CDR1 is DFQATT and CDR2 is SNEGSKA in the germline V gene (reference sequence). The CDR3 is CSARLERSTDTLYF. For the CDR3, the DNA is TGCAGTGCAAGACTGGAAAGAAGCACAGATACGCTGTATTTT.

This chain links TRBV5-1 with TRBJ1-3; D unresolved. V was shortened by 0 bases and J by 3 bases, with 10 bases between the two germline ends. The V gene's germline CDR1 is SGHRS and CDR2 YFSETQ. The length of the CDR3 is 15 residues. CDR3 nucleotide sequence: TGCGCCAGCAGCTTGGCCGGGATCGGTGGAAACACCATATATTTT. Its translation: CASSLAGIGGNTIYF.

This clonotype was observed at least ten times. The chain combines TRBV5-1 with TRBJ2-3; no reliable D call. V was cut by 6 bases and J by 2 bases, with 4 bases left in between. Germline V gene data show CDR1 as SGHRS and CDR2 as YFSETQ. There are 11 residues in the CDR3. CDR3 DNA sequence: TGCGCCAGCAAAACCACAGATACGCAGTATTTT. It is translated as CASKTTDTQYF. The complete variable domain, with remaining parts taken from reference TRBV5-1 and TRBJ2-3, reads KAGVTQTPRYLIKTRGQQVTLSCSPISGHRSVSWYQQTPGQGLQFLFEYFSETQRNKGNFPGRFSGRQFSNSRSEMNVSTLELGDSALYLCASKTTDTQYFGPGTRLTVL.

This clonotype was counted at least ten times. The V call is TRBV20-1, the J call TRBJ1-4; D possibly corresponds to TRBD1 (5 bases). Germline assignment: CDR1 DFQATT and CDR2 SNEGSKA (reference sequence). The CDR3 runs 12 residues. V gave up 6 bases and J gave up 8 bases, with 13 bases separating them. CDR3 DNA: TGCAGTGCCACCGGGACCGAAGAAAAACTGTTTTTT. Translation: CSATGTEEKLFF.

The chain combines TRBV10-1 with TRBJ2-7; no reliable D call. The CDR3 extends over 13 amino acids. From germline, CDR1 is WNHNN and CDR2 SYGVQD (reference sequence). V lost 3 bases and J 0 bases, leaving 6 bases between the germline ends. The CDR3 region has the DNA TGCGCCAGCAGTGAAGGCAACTCCTACGAGCAGTACTTC. Encoded protein: CASSEGNSYEQYF.

This clonotype was seen many times. The chain has TRBV5-1 and TRBJ2-5; D is perhaps TRBD1 (6 bases). Trimming cost V 6 bases and J 0 bases, with 15 bases left between them. CDR1 and CDR2 (germline): SGHRS, YFSETQ. The CDR3 totals 15 residues. The CDR3 sequence is CASTPKTGNQETQYF. The CDR3 DNA reads TGCGCCAGCACACCCAAAACAGGGAACCAAGAGACCCAGTACTTC. The variable domain in full, with the rest retrieved from reference TRBV5-1 and TRBJ2-5, is KAGVTQTPRYLIKTRGQQVTLSCSPISGHRSVSWYQQTPGQGLQFLFEYFSETQRNKGNFPGRFSGRQFSNSRSEMNVSTLELGDSALYLCASTPKTGNQETQYFGPGTRLLVL.